This TCR beta chain was sequenced in a study of blood T cell repertoires in COVID-19. Assay used: immunoSEQ multiplex PCR; TCRdb lists only in-frame clones, some missing. This sample has approximately 300,000 clones, with roughly 90% found just once. CDR1 is ENHRY and CDR2 is SYGVKD in the germline V gene. J was trimmed by 7 bases and V by 3 bases; bases with no gene match: 11. CDR3 length: 17 amino acids. The source is a man aged 18 to 35 who had recovered from COVID-19. Sequencing was performed on peripheral blood. The chain recombines TRBV10-3 with TRBJ1-4, with 10 bases lining up with TRBD1. The CDR3 nucleotides are TGTGCCATCAGTGACTCTCGGCCGGGACAGGGGATTGAAAAACTGTTTTTT. It is translated as CAISDSRPGQGIEKLFF.